Below are 23 T cell receptor beta chains sequenced from a single sample in a study of radiotherapy plus CTLA-4 blockade in lung cancer. Sequencing was performed with immunoSEQ multiplex PCR; in TCRdb, only in-frame clones are kept and a portion is missing. This repertoire shows about 39,000 clones, 75% to 80% found once; its top ten account for 23%. The source was peripheral blood, collected from a patient treated with radiotherapy plus ipilimumab. Receptor source: a human donor with non-small cell lung cancer that progressed on radiotherapy plus ipilimumab.

This clone was seen more than once but under ten times. The rearrangement uses TRBV10-3 and TRBJ1-2; TRBD1 matches 7 bases. The CDR3 is 13 amino acids. CDR1 and CDR2 from the germline V gene are ENHRY and SYGVKD. J lost 7 bases, V lost 6 bases, and 8 bases had no gene match. CDR3 sequence reads: CAISSDRVTGYTF. The CDR3 DNA follows: TGTGCCATCAGCTCCGACAGGGTAACTGGCTACACCTTC.

This chain links TRBV4-2 with TRBJ1-1; no reliable D call. CDR1 and CDR2 (germline): LGHNA, YNFKEQ. Trimming removed 3 bases from V and 0 bases from J, with 14 bases in between. This CDR3 contains 16 residues. This CDR3 is CASSQGRYSMNTEAFF. CDR3 nucleotides: TGTGCCAGCAGCCAGGGCCGATACTCTATGAACACTGAAGCTTTCTTT.

This clone has a single count. The rearrangement joins TRBV5-1 to TRBJ1-6; TRBD1 aligns across 10 bases. The V and J ends lost 4 bases and 10 bases, in that order; junction bases with no gene match: 5. The CDR3 is 14 residues long. CDR1 is SGHRS, CDR2 YFSETQ, per germline. The CDR3 spells CASSPGTGESPLHF. The CDR3 DNA reads TGCGCCAGCAGCCCGGGGACAGGGGAGTCACCCCTCCACTTT.

The genes are TRBV7-2 and TRBJ2-3, with 8 bases identical to TRBD2. Germline CDR1 SGHTA, CDR2 FQGNSA. This CDR3 has 15 residues. V lost 1 base, J lost 6 bases, and 6 bases stayed unmatched. The CDR3 DNA reads as TGTGCCAGCAGCTTAGACGCGGGGGGATCCGATACGCAGTATTTT. It specifies CASSLDAGGSDTQYF.

V is TRBV2 and J is TRBJ1-2, with 7 bases aligning to TRBD1. J gave up 4 bases and V 6 bases, and 8 bases lay outside the gene matches. The CDR3 spans 14 residues. Looked up from germline, CDR1 is SNHLY and CDR2 is FYNNEI. The CDR3 DNA follows: TGTGCCAGCAGGGGGGACAGAGACTTCTATGGCTACACCTTC. It encodes CASRGDRDFYGYTF.

This sequence joins TRBV5-1 and TRBJ1-6, with D perhaps TRBD1 (5 bases). The CDR3 covers 15 residues. Trimming pared 6 bases from V and 7 bases from J, leaving 17 bases between. Germline CDR1 and CDR2: SGHRS and YFSETQ. The CDR3 sequence: CASTLQGERNSPLHF. The DNA of the CDR3 is TGCGCCAGCACCCTCCAGGGTGAACGGAATTCACCCCTCCACTTT.

J is TRBJ2-6 and V is TRBV5-8, with 8 bases matching TRBD1. The CDR3 sequence is 16 residues long. V dropped 3 bases and J dropped 4; count of bases not matched to a gene: 6. CDR1 is SGHTS, CDR2 YDEGEE, per germline. The CDR3 reads CASSYRQGSGANVLTF. CDR3 nucleotide sequence: TGTGCCAGCAGCTATCGACAGGGGTCAGGGGCCAACGTCCTGACTTTC.

This clone was detected a few times. The chain is built from TRBV19 and TRBJ2-6; the D is unclear. Germline loops: CDR1 LNHDA, CDR2 SQIVND (reference sequence). Trimming removed 5 bases from V and 3 bases from J, with 8 bases in between. This CDR3 has 14 amino acids. The DNA of the CDR3 is TGTGCCAGTAGTCGACTGAGTGGGGCCAACGTCCTGACTTTC. Residues: CASSRLSGANVLTF.

This chain uses TRBV4-3 with TRBJ1-2; 7 bases line up with TRBD1. CDR3 size: 16 residues. Germline values: CDR1 LGHNA, CDR2 YSLEER. V shed 1 base and J 4 bases; nucleotides not matched to a gene: 9. The CDR3 reads CASSQAYRGPGYGYTF. For the CDR3, the DNA is TGCGCCAGCAGCCAAGCCTACAGGGGACCGGGCTATGGCTACACCTTC.

This clone was seen a few times. V is TRBV7-9 and J is TRBJ1-2; 8 nucleotides match TRBD1. J lost 1 base, V lost 1 base, and 8 bases had no gene match. The CDR3 loop spans 17 amino acids. Germline values: CDR1 SEHNR, CDR2 FQNEAQ (reference sequence). The CDR3: CASSLGAPGQGNYGYTF. CDR3 in DNA: TGTGCCAGCAGCTTAGGAGCACCCGGACAGGGTAACTATGGCTACACCTTC.

V gene TRBV11-1 combines with J gene TRBJ1-1, with D perhaps matching TRBD1 (6 bases). This CDR3 comprises 13 residues. Germline CDR1 reads SGHAT; CDR2 reads FQDESV (reference sequence). Trimming cost V 6 bases and J 1 base, with 9 bases left between them. CDR3 sequence reads: CASSRGQNTEAFF. CDR3 DNA sequence: TGTGCCAGCAGTCGGGGACAGAACACTGAAGCTTTCTTT.

The V gene is TRBV2, the J gene TRBJ2-5, with 7 bases aligning to TRBD2. Unmatched junction bases numbered 4, after V lost 7 bases and J lost 5 bases. This CDR3 spans 12 amino acids. CDR1 is SNHLY and CDR2 is FYNNEI in the germline V gene. The CDR3 here is CASTGEGETQYF. CDR3 DNA: TGTGCCAGCACCGGGGAGGGGGAGACCCAGTACTTC.

The chain carries TRBV28 and TRBJ1-1, with D perhaps TRBD1 (6 bases). The CDR3 is 17 amino acids. Germline CDR1 MDHEN, CDR2 SYDVKM. Trimming stripped 2 bases from V and 2 bases from J, with 18 bases between. The CDR3 here is CASSLSRWTETNTEAFF. DNA for the CDR3: TGTGCCAGCAGTTTAAGTCGTTGGACAGAGACAAACACTGAAGCTTTCTTT.

The J gene is TRBJ1-3, the V gene TRBV9, with a tentative D call TRBD1 (5 bases). Trimming left V 3 bases short and J 0 bases short, with 10 bases between. The germline CDR1 and CDR2 sequences are SGDLS and YYNGEE. The CDR3 totals 15 residues. For the CDR3, the DNA is TGTGCCAGCAGCGCACAGGCCCTCTCTGGAAACACCATATATTTT. This codes for CASSAQALSGNTIYF.

In this sample, this clone turned up a few times. The genes are TRBV7-2 and TRBJ1-4; unclear D gene. The CDR3 totals 14 residues. V was trimmed by 3 bases and J by 0 bases, leaving 5 bases between them. Germline CDR1 and CDR2: SGHTA and FQGNSA. The CDR3 is CASSFTATNEKLFF. CDR3 bases: TGTGCCAGCAGCTTCACAGCAACTAATGAAAAACTGTTTTTT.

The V gene is TRBV4-1, the J gene TRBJ2-2; TRBD2 agrees at 11 bases. This CDR3 contains 19 residues. Germline values: CDR1 MGHRA, CDR2 YSYEKL. Trimming at V came to 1 base and at J to 2 bases, leaving 9 bases not matched to a gene. CDR3 loop: CASSQVWLAGGQNTGELFF. In DNA form, the CDR3 reads TGCGCCAGCAGCCAAGTCTGGCTAGCGGGGGGCCAAAACACCGGGGAGCTGTTTTTT.

The V call is TRBV6-6, the J call TRBJ1-2, with D possibly TRBD1 on 6 matching bases. Germline assignment: CDR1 MNHNY and CDR2 SVGAGI (reference sequence). The CDR3 consists of 14 residues. The ends were cut back, 2 bases at V and 2 bases at J, with 9 bases in the middle. The CDR3 nucleotides are TGTGCCAGCAGTTACCAGGACAGAAACTATGGCTACACCTTC. This translates into CASSYQDRNYGYTF.

The rearrangement uses TRBV4-1 and TRBJ1-2; 9 nucleotides align to TRBD1. This CDR3 spans 15 amino acids. CDR1 is MGHRA, CDR2 YSYEKL, per germline. Germline trimming cut 2 bases from V and 4 bases from J; bases unmatched to any gene: 5. The CDR3 region has the DNA TGCGCCAGCAGCCAAAACACAGGGGGCGGCTATGGCTACACCTTC. Translating gives CASSQNTGGGYGYTF.

The V call is TRBV5-1, the J call TRBJ2-1, with 13 bases aligning to TRBD2. V shed 0 bases, J shed 4 bases, and the junction held 16 bases outside the gene matches. The CDR3 has 21 residues. From germline, CDR1 is SGHRS and CDR2 YFSETQ. CDR3 bases: TGCGCCAGCAGCTTGGCCATGGGACAGGGAACTAGCGGGGGGGCTTACAATGAGCAGTTCTTC. This translates into CASSLAMGQGTSGGAYNEQFF.

The chain joins TRBV5-4 to TRBJ2-6; 10 bases fit TRBD2. V lost 0 bases, J lost 0 bases, and 3 bases stayed unmatched. The CDR3 loop spans 18 amino acids. Germline V gives CDR1 SGHNT, CDR2 YYREEE (reference sequence). Here the CDR3 reads CASSLGGTSDSGANVLTF. In DNA form, the CDR3 reads TGTGCCAGCAGCTTGGGAGGGACTAGCGACTCTGGGGCCAACGTCCTGACTTTC.

The chain is built from TRBV27 and TRBJ2-2; TRBD1 is a possible D gene (5 bases). CDR3 size: 14 residues. Germline V gives CDR1 MNHEY, CDR2 SMNVEV (reference sequence). The V end was cut by 10 bases, the J end by 0 bases, with 12 bases between. The DNA for the CDR3 is TGTGCCACCCTGGGGCATTCGAACACCGGGGAGCTGTTTTTT. Protein product: CATLGHSNTGELFF.

This sequence joins TRBV7-8 and TRBJ1-6; D unclear. Trimming pared 1 base from V and 7 bases from J, leaving 8 bases between. The CDR3 contains 14 residues. The V gene's germline CDR1 is SGHVS and CDR2 FQNEAQ. The CDR3 protein is CASSLVQKNSPLHF. The CDR3 DNA is TGTGCCAGCAGCTTAGTACAGAAGAATTCACCCCTCCACTTT.

The chain recombines TRBV5-1 with TRBJ2-7, with D possibly TRBD1 on 6 matching bases. V was pared by 3 bases and J by 3 bases, with 13 bases between. The V gene's germline CDR1 is SGHRS and CDR2 YFSETQ. The length of the CDR3 is 14 residues. CDR3 protein: CASSSNQQGYEQYF. The CDR3 nucleotides are TGCGCCAGCAGCTCGAACCAACAGGGCTACGAGCAGTACTTC.